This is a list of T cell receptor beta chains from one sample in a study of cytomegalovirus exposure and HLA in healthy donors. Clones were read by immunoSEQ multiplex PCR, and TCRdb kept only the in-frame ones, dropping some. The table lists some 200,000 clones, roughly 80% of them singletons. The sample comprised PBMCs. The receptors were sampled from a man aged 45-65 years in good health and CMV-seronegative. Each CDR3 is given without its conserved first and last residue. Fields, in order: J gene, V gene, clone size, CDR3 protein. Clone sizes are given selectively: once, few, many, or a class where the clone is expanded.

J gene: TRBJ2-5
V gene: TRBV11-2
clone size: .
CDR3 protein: ASSFAGAETQY

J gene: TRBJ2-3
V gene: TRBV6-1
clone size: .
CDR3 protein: ASSVSSGHTDTQY

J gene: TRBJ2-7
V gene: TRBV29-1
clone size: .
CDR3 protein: SVAGTGGPAYEQY

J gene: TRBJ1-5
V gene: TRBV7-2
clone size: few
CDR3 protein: ASSLVGGNQPQH

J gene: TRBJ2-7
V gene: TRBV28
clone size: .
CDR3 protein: ASTLTGFSYEQY

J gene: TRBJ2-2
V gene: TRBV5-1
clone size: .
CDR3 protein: ASSPGQLNTGELF

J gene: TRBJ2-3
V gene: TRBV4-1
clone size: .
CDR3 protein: ASSQAQDTQY

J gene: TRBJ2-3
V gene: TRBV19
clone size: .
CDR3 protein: ASSLREAGTDTQY

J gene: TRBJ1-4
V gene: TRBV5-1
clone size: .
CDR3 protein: ASRTGGLTNEKLF

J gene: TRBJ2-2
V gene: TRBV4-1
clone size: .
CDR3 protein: ASSQDGYGGGFTGELF

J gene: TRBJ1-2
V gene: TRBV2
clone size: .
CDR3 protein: ASSFTGTNGYT

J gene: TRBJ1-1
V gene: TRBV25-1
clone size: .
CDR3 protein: ASTLTGNTEAF

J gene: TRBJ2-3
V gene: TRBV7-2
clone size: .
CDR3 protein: ASSHRGSGGVTDTQY

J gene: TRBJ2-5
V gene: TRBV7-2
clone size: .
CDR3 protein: ASSHNLAGGPRKTQY

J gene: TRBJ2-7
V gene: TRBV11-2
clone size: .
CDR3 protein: ASSLNRISYEQY

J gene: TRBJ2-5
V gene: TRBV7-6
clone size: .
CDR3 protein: ASSARQGGETQY

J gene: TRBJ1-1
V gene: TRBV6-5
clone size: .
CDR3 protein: ASRDTFEVTEAF

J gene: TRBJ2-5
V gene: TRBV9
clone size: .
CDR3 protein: ASSVGETSRPY

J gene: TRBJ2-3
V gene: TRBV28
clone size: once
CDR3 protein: ASSPLGQGKWDTQY

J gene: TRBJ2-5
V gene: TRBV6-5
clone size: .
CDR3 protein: ASSYGRLTETQY

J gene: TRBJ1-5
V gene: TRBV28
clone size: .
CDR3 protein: ASSLVGQDRGWPQH

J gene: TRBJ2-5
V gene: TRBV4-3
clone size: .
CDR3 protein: ASSQVIYGTPTQETQY

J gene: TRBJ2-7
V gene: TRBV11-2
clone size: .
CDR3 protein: ASSLDPVRAYEQY

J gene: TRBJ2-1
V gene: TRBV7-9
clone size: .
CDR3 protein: SSSYAPLAPEQF

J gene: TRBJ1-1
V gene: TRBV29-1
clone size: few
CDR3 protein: SVRTGNTEAF

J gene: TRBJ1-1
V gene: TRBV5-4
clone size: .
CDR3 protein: ASSLQGSRTEAF

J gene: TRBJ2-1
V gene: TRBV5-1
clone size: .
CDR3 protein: ASSQGLAGGRRVQF

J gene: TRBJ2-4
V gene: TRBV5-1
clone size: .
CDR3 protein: ASSRDSQNIQY

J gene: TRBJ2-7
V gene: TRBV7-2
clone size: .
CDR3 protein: ASSLAWTGGPYEQY

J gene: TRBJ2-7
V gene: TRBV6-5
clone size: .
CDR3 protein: ASSPSGLAVYEQY

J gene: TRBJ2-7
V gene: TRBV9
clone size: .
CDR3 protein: ASSPQGVSYEQY

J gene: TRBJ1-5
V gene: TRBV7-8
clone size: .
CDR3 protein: ASSLFGRDQPQH